The 14 T cell receptor beta chains given below trace back to one sample, sequenced in a study of blood T cell repertoires in COVID-19. Sequencing was performed with immunoSEQ multiplex PCR; in TCRdb, only in-frame clones are kept and a portion is missing. This sample yields about 140,000 clones, of which just under 85% are seen a single time; nearly 3.5% belongs to the top ten. Sequenced: PBMCs or T cells enriched from blood (not recorded which). These receptors were obtained from a woman between 50 and 59 years old with acute COVID-19.

The rearrangement uses TRBV6-5 and TRBJ1-5; D is uncertain. V was shortened by 6 bases and J by 1 base, with 10 bases between the two germline ends. The CDR3 is 14 amino acids. Germline-derived CDR1 and CDR2 are MNHEY and SVGAGI. CDR3 region: CASRFVESNQPQHF. CDR3 nucleotide sequence: TGTGCCAGCAGGTTTGTAGAAAGCAATCAGCCCCAGCATTTT.

The V and J genes are TRBV6-5 and TRBJ1-4; D ambiguous. The CDR3 has 12 residues. CDR1 MNHEY and CDR2 SVGAGI come from the germline V gene. V shed 6 bases and J shed 13 bases, with 15 bases lying between them. In DNA, the CDR3 is TGTGCCAGCAGGTCGAGGACGGAGGGACTGTTTTTT. It codes for CASRSRTEGLFF.

The V call is TRBV19, the J call TRBJ1-5; TRBD1 agrees at 11 bases. Germline V lookup: CDR1 LNHDA, CDR2 SQIVND (reference sequence). The trim removed 5 bases at V and 5 bases at J, leaving 5 bases unmatched. The CDR3 covers 15 residues. This CDR3 is CASSFPGQGDQPQHF. The CDR3 bases are TGTGCCAGTAGTTTTCCGGGACAGGGGGATCAGCCCCAGCATTTT.

This clone was picked up one time. The V gene is TRBV7-9, the J gene TRBJ2-7; tentatively, D is TRBD2 (6 bases). CDR3 size: 14 residues. Between the trimmed V and J ends, which lost 3 bases and 7 bases, there was a span of 16 bases. The germline V gene encodes CDR1 SEHNR and CDR2 FQNEAQ (reference sequence). The CDR3 DNA reads TGTGCCAGCAGCTTGGAGGGGACCGGAGGTGAGCAGTACTTC. Protein: CASSLEGTGGEQYF.

The rearrangement uses TRBV27 and TRBJ2-7, with 8 positions matching TRBD2. This CDR3 has 14 residues. The V and J ends lost 6 bases and 3 bases, in that order; junction bases with no gene match: 7. Germline lookup yields CDR1 MNHEY and CDR2 SMNVEV (reference sequence). The CDR3 is CASRISGSDYEQYF. In nucleotides, the CDR3 is TGTGCCAGCAGAATAAGCGGGAGTGACTACGAGCAGTACTTC.

This clone was recorded only once. The V and J genes are TRBV4-1 and TRBJ2-7; D not resolved. This CDR3 is built from 14 residues. Germline V gives CDR1 MGHRA, CDR2 YSYEKL. The V and J ends lost 0 bases and 4 bases respectively, with 10 bases between them. Here the CDR3 reads CASSQEAVSYEQYF. CDR3 sequence (DNA): TGCGCCAGCAGCCAAGAAGCCGTTTCTTACGAGCAGTACTTC.

The genes are TRBV27 and TRBJ2-1; D might be TRBD1 (5 bases). The CDR3 is 13 residues long. Germline V gene lookup returns CDR1 MNHEY and CDR2 SMNVEV (reference sequence). V lost 3 bases to trimming and J lost 5 bases, with 8 bases between them. In DNA, the CDR3 is TGTGCCAGCAGTTTCACAGGTCACAATGAGCAGTTCTTC. Residues: CASSFTGHNEQFF.

This rearrangement joins TRBV5-1 to TRBJ2-3; TRBD2 is a possible D gene (6 bases). This CDR3 region has 15 residues. CDR1 and CDR2 from the germline V gene are SGHRS and YFSETQ. Trimming took 0 bases from V and 1 from J, leaving 9 bases between them. The CDR3 DNA follows: TGCGCCAGCAGCTTGGCGGCTAGCGGCACAGATACGCAGTATTTT. It translates to CASSLAASGTDTQYF.

CDR3 DNA sequence: TGTGCCAGCAGTTTTTATGAAGAGACCCAGTACTTC. Translating gives CASSFYEETQYF. The chain carries TRBV12-3 or TRBV12-4 and TRBJ2-5; unclear D gene. The CDR3 totals 12 residues. Trimming took 3 bases from V and 3 from J, leaving 5 bases between them.

The rearrangement joins TRBV29-1 to TRBJ1-1; no clear D gene. Trimming left V 0 bases short and J 0 bases short, with 5 bases between. Germline V lookup: CDR1 SQVTM, CDR2 ANQGSEA. The CDR3 consists of 13 residues. CDR3 bases: TGCAGCGTTGAAGACAGCGTGAACACTGAAGCTTTCTTT. Protein product: CSVEDSVNTEAFF.

This clone has just one count. This CDR3 is also generated by other DNA sequences in the sample. The rearrangement uses TRBV29-1 and TRBJ1-5; possibly TRBD1 for D (6 bases). V lost 6 bases to trimming and J lost 1 base, with 13 bases between them. In germline, CDR1 is SQVTM, CDR2 ANQGSEA. CDR3 length: 14 amino acids. CDR3 amino acids: CSVAQGGSNQPQHF. CDR3 bases: TGCAGCGTGGCACAGGGTGGGAGCAATCAGCCCCAGCATTTT.

The chain carries TRBV29-1 and TRBJ2-2, with 9 bases that match TRBD1. This CDR3 is 14 amino acids long. CDR1 is SQVTM, CDR2 ANQGSEA, per germline. V was pared by 4 bases and J by 1 base, with 1 base of the junction left unmatched. CDR3 sequence: CSVGDRVNTGELFF. CDR3 bases: TGCAGCGTTGGGGACAGGGTGAACACCGGGGAGCTGTTTTTT.

This chain links TRBV2 with TRBJ2-1; D may be TRBD2 (5 bases). V was cut by 4 bases and J by 4 bases, with 8 bases left in between. CDR1 SNHLY and CDR2 FYNNEI come from the germline V gene. CDR3 size: 13 residues. DNA for the CDR3: TGTGCCAGCAGTGTATCGGGATACAATGAGCAGTTCTTC. It codes for CASSVSGYNEQFF.

This clone has a single count. The chain uses TRBV2 and TRBJ1-2; 9 positions match TRBD1. Germline V CDR1 and CDR2: SNHLY, FYNNEI. Losses at the gene ends were 4 bases for V and 4 bases for J; bases not matched to a gene: 4. The CDR3 length is 14 residues. The CDR3 loop is CASSAQQGAYGYTF. The DNA of the CDR3 is TGTGCCAGCAGTGCCCAACAGGGGGCCTATGGCTACACCTTC.